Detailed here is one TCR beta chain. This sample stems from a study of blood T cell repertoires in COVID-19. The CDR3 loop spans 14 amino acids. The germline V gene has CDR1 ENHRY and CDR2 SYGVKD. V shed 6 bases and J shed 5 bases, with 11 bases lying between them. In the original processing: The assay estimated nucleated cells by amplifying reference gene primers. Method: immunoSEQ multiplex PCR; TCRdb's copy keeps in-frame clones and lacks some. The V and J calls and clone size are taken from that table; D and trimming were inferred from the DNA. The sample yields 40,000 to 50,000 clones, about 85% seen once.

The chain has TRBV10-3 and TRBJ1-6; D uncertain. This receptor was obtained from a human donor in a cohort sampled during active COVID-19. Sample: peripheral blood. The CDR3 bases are TGTGCCATCAGAATTGGGAGAGATAATTCACCCCTCCACTTT. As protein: CAIRIGRDNSPLHF.